This T cell receptor (beta chain) originates from a study of a mutant IDH1 vaccine in newly diagnosed glioma. Findings of the study overall: The vaccine induced immune responses, and these occurred in roughly 95% of patients.

The repertoire was sequenced with immunoSEQ multiplex PCR; TCRdb's copy has only in-frame clones and lacks some. The sample lists approximately 41,000 clones, 85% to 90% occurring once. Time point described: week 35, safety follow-up. Alongside topical imiquimod, each dose of vaccine comprised 300 ug of mutant IDH1 20-mer peptide. In the case of this clone: Its antigen is currently unknown.

Germline assignment: CDR1 MNHNS and CDR2 SASEGT. V was clipped by 4 bases and J by 6 bases; unmatched bases: 8. The CDR3 is 16 amino acids. The source material was PBMCs, sampled from a glioma patient whose treatment included an IDH1 peptide vaccine. The V and J genes are TRBV6-1 and TRBJ1-5; 11 bases line up with TRBD1. The TCR sequence derives from a man aged 40-50 years with glioma. The DNA for the CDR3 is TGTGCCAGCAGTGTAGGCAGCGGGACAGGGGGTCAGCCCCAGCATTTT. This sequence encodes CASSVGSGTGGQPQHF.